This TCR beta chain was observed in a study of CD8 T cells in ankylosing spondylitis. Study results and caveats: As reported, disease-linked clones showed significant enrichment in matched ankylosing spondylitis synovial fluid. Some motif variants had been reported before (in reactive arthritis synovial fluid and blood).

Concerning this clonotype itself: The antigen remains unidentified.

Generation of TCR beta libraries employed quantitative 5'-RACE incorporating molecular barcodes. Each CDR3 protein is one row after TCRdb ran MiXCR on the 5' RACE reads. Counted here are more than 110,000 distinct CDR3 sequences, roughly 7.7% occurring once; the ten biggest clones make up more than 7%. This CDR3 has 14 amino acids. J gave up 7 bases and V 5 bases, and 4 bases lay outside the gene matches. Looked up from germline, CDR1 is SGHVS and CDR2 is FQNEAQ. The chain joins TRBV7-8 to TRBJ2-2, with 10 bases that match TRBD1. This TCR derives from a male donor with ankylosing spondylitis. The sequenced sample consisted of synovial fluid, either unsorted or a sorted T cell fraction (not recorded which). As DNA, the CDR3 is TGTGCCAGCAGCCGCGGACAGGGGGGCGGGGAGCTGTTTTTT. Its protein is CASSRGQGGGELFF.